Included here is one T cell receptor (beta chain) sequence, with context. The sample originates from a study of blood T cell repertoires in COVID-19. Overall study context: Sample material is recorded as cDNA or gDNA derived from T cells, B-cell-depleted T cells, or PBMCs.

V lost 6 bases and J 2 bases, leaving 7 bases between the germline ends. Per germline, CDR1 MNHEY and CDR2 SVGAGI. The length of the CDR3 is 13 residues. Repertoires were generated with immunoSEQ multiplex PCR, while TCRdb's copy carries only in-frame clones and drops some. The profile shows 150,000 or so clones, 60% to 80% of them singletons. The age range of participants was 18 to 89 years, with residence in 20 to 25 US areas. Self-reported history from a screening survey and questionnaire set each donor's cohort. Recovery meant two consecutive negative NP/OP PCR tests, professional clearance, or resolved symptoms.

Input material: PBMCs or T cells enriched from blood (not recorded which). The receptor was isolated from a woman aged 50 to 65 who had recovered from COVID-19. V gene TRBV6-5 combines with J gene TRBJ1-4, with D maybe TRBD1 (6 bases). The CDR3 coding sequence is TGTGCCAGCAGGACAGGTACTAATGAAAAACTGTTTTTT. Its protein product is CASRTGTNEKLFF.